These 29 T cell receptor beta chains were all obtained from the same sample, sequenced in a study of long-term antiretroviral therapy in people with HIV. Survey-level resolution applied to immunoSEQ assay v3.0. Here immunoSEQ multiplex PCR was the method, and the copy in TCRdb shows in-frame clones only, minus some. The table has over 25,000 clones, 94% seen once. Sample: unsorted PBMCs, taken more than 7.1 years after starting antiretroviral therapy. Every receptor here comes from a man aged 45-65 years with HIV.

In its sample, this clone was seen once. The CDR3 protein is CAWSEGVLSGNTIYF. In DNA form, the CDR3 reads TGTGCCTGGAGTGAGGGAGTTCTCTCTGGAAACACCATATATTTT. The genes are TRBV30 and TRBJ1-3; D is unresolved. The V and J ends lost 1 base and 0 bases respectively, with 10 bases between them. The germline V gene has CDR1 GTSNPN and CDR2 SVGIG (reference sequence). The CDR3 length is 15 residues.

CDR3 DNA: TGTGCCAGCAGTGACGGCAGGGGGCTGGGTGTAGAGACCCAGTACTTC. Translation: CASSDGRGLGVETQYF. The rearrangement joins TRBV6-1 to TRBJ2-5; TRBD1 matches at 8 bases. Trimming cost V 3 bases and J 4 bases; bases outside gene matches: 10. Germline loops: CDR1 MNHNS, CDR2 SASEGT. This CDR3 is 16 amino acids long.

This chain connects TRBV4-2 to TRBJ2-1; D not resolved. Germline lookup yields CDR1 LGHNA and CDR2 YNFKEQ. The V end was cut by 3 bases, the J end by 6 bases, with 6 bases between. The CDR3 contains 12 residues. The CDR3 reads CASSQDLNEQFF. The CDR3 DNA sequence: TGTGCCAGCAGCCAGGACCTCAATGAGCAGTTCTTC.

V gene TRBV7-7 combines with J gene TRBJ2-2, with D possibly being TRBD1 (6 bases). V dropped 4 bases and J dropped 6 bases, with 12 bases sitting between them. In germline, CDR1 is SSHAT, CDR2 FNYEAQ (reference sequence). The CDR3 length is 14 residues. Written as DNA, the CDR3 is TGTGCCAGCAGCTCCTCAGGGGCGGCCGGGGAGCTGTTTTTT. Protein sequence: CASSSSGAAGELFF.

This clone was found once. The chain has TRBV5-4 and TRBJ2-7, with D perhaps TRBD2 (6 bases). Germline V lookup: CDR1 SGHNT, CDR2 YYREEE (reference sequence). There are 13 residues in the CDR3. Trimming stripped 4 bases from V and 0 bases from J, with 8 bases between. The CDR3 DNA is TGTGCCAGCAGCGCGGGACTCTCCTACGAGCAGTACTTC. Its translation: CASSAGLSYEQYF.

The gene calls are TRBV4-1 and TRBJ2-2; 8 nucleotides match TRBD1. Germline V CDR1 and CDR2: MGHRA, YSYEKL. V was clipped by 0 bases and J by 1 base; unmatched bases: 1. CDR3 length: 16 amino acids. The CDR3 loop is CASSQEGTGNTGELFF. CDR3 nucleotides: TGCGCCAGCAGCCAAGAGGGGACAGGGAACACCGGGGAGCTGTTTTTT.

This chain connects TRBV6-5 to TRBJ1-2; D gene unclear. Germline V gene sequence: CDR1 MNHEY, CDR2 SVGAGI. The CDR3 has 13 residues. V lost 5 bases, J lost 8 bases, and 15 bases lay in between. CDR3 residues: CASSASDGEGYTF. Here the CDR3 DNA reads TGTGCCAGCAGTGCTTCGGACGGGGAGGGCTACACCTTC.

This chain uses TRBV29-1 with TRBJ2-3; the match to TRBD1 covers 8 bases. Trimming cost V 2 bases and J 6 bases; bases outside gene matches: 4. Germline CDR1 SQVTM, CDR2 ANQGSEA. The CDR3 sequence is 13 residues long. In nucleotides, the CDR3 is TGCAGCGTTGAACAGGGGGCCCTTGATACGCAGTATTTT. This gives the protein CSVEQGALDTQYF.

V usage is TRBV7-3 and J usage is TRBJ1-6, with 9 bases identical to TRBD1. From germline, CDR1 is SGHTA and CDR2 FQGTGA. The CDR3 totals 15 residues. V shed 0 bases, J shed 6 bases, and the junction held 0 bases outside the gene matches. CDR3 nucleotides: TGTGCCAGCAGCTTAACGGGACAGGGTAATTCACCCCTCCACTTT. Residues: CASSLTGQGNSPLHF.

The gene calls are TRBV7-9 and TRBJ1-5, with D perhaps TRBD1 (5 bases). The ends were cut back, 8 bases at V and 0 bases at J, with 14 bases in the middle. This CDR3 region has 15 residues. Germline CDR1 reads SEHNR; CDR2 reads FQNEAQ (reference sequence). This CDR3 reads CASSRGDNSNQPQHF. The CDR3 nucleotides read TGTGCCAGCTCCCGGGGCGATAATAGCAATCAGCCCCAGCATTTT. Full variable domain (remainder filled in from reference TRBV7-9 and TRBJ1-5): DTGVSQNPRHKITKRGQNVTFRCDPISEHNRLYWYRQTLGQGPEFLTYFQNEAQLEKSRLLSDRFSAERPKGSFSTLEIQRTEQGDSAMYLCASSRGDNSNQPQHFGDGTRLSIL.

The rearrangement links TRBV28 to TRBJ1-5; TRBD1 matches 8 bases. The germline V gene encodes CDR1 MDHEN and CDR2 SYDVKM. V dropped 8 bases and J dropped 5; count of bases not matched to a gene: 11. This CDR3 is built from 15 residues. CDR3 in amino acids: CASGTIDRGDQPQHF. CDR3 coding DNA: TGTGCCAGCGGAACTATTGACAGGGGAGATCAGCCCCAGCATTTT.

The chain employs TRBV11-1 and TRBJ1-1; no firm D call. In germline, CDR1 is SGHAT, CDR2 FQDESV (reference sequence). Between the trimmed V and J ends, which lost 1 base and 4 bases, there was a span of 10 bases. This CDR3 region has 14 residues. CDR3 protein: CASSLGAGVTEAFF. CDR3 DNA sequence: TGTGCCAGCAGCTTAGGGGCGGGAGTCACTGAAGCTTTCTTT. The full variable domain, its missing parts supplied by reference TRBV11-1 and TRBJ1-1, is EAEVAQSPRYKITEKSQAVAFWCDPISGHATLYWYRQILGQGPELLVQFQDESVVDDSQLPKDRFSAERLKGVDSTLKIQPAELGDSAMYLCASSLGAGVTEAFFGQGTRLTVV.

The rearrangement uses TRBV18 and TRBJ2-2; D might be TRBD1 (5 bases). Germline assignment: CDR1 KGHSH and CDR2 LQKENI. This CDR3 region has 15 residues. V was shortened by 3 bases and J by 0 bases, with 8 bases between the two germline ends. DNA for the CDR3: TGTGCCAGCTCACCGGGGCAAGCGAACACCGGGGAGCTGTTTTTT. Its protein is CASSPGQANTGELFF. Filled out from reference TRBV18 and TRBJ2-2, the complete variable domain reads NAGVMQNPRHLVRRRGQEARLRCSPMKGHSHVYWYRQLPEEGLKFMVYLQKENIIDESGMPKERFSAEFPKEGPSILRIQQVVRGDSAAYFCASSPGQANTGELFFGEGSRLTVL.

The chain uses TRBV11-3 and TRBJ2-1, with TRBD2 identical over 7 bases. The CDR3 covers 14 residues. Germline trimming cut 5 bases from V and 3 bases from J; bases unmatched to any gene: 4. CDR1 SGHNT and CDR2 YENEEA come from the germline V gene. The CDR3 sequence: CASSTREGYNEQFF. Written as DNA, the CDR3 is TGTGCCAGCAGCACGAGGGAGGGCTACAATGAGCAGTTCTTC.

On this clone itself: Germline is not matched at one junction end, which may reflect a read error. This CDR3 is also generated by other DNA sequences in the sample. The rearrangement joins TRBV7-9 to TRBJ2-3; 10 nucleotides match TRBD2. CDR1 is SEHNR, CDR2 FQNEAQ, per germline (reference sequence). The CDR3 contains 14 residues. The CDR3 sequence is CASSLAGGTDTQYF. CDR3 bases: TGTGCCAGCAGCCTAGCGGGGGGCACAGATACGCAGTATTTT. Filled out from reference TRBV7-9 and TRBJ2-3, the complete variable domain reads DTGVSQNPRHKITKRGQNVTFRCDPISEHNRLYWYRQTLGQGPEFLTYFQNEAQLEKSRLLSDRFSAERPKGSFSTLEIQRTEQGDSAMYLCASSLAGGTDTQYFGPGTRLTVL.

The V call is TRBV5-1, the J call TRBJ1-6; tentatively, D is TRBD1 (5 bases). The CDR3 extends over 14 amino acids. Germline CDR1 and CDR2: SGHRS and YFSETQ. V lost 2 bases and J 10 bases, leaving 13 bases between the germline ends. The CDR3 nucleotides are TGCGCCAGCAGCTTTAAGGGGAATGACTCACCCCTCCACTTT. Residues: CASSFKGNDSPLHF.

The genes are TRBV7-6 and TRBJ2-7, with TRBD1 matching 8 bases. The J segment lost 5 bases and the V segment lost 4 bases, leaving 7 bases of the junction unmatched. The CDR3 sequence is 14 residues long. Germline CDR1 is SGHVS and CDR2 is FNYEAQ. The CDR3 DNA is TGTGCCAGCAGCTCCCGACAGGGGTTACACGAGCAGTACTTC. Encoded protein: CASSSRQGLHEQYF. Together with reference TRBV7-6 and TRBJ2-7, the CDR3 gives the full variable domain: GAGVSQSPRYKVTKRGQDVALRCDPISGHVSLYWYRQALGQGPEFLTYFNYEAQQDKSGLPNDRFSAERPEGSISTLTIQRTEQRDSAMYRCASSSRQGLHEQYFGPGTRLTVT.

V usage is TRBV7-2 and J usage is TRBJ2-3; weak D call: TRBD1 (6 bases). Trimming removed 1 base at V and 2 bases at J, with 16 bases between. Germline CDR1 reads SGHTA; CDR2 reads FQGNSA. The CDR3 sequence is 17 residues long. The CDR3 loop is CASSLVSLDRVTDTQYF. CDR3 DNA: TGTGCCAGCAGCTTAGTTTCATTGGACAGAGTCACAGATACGCAGTATTTT.

The CDR3, as DNA: TGTGCCATCAGTGAGTCGGGGGACAACAATCAGCCCCAGCATTTT. Its protein is CAISESGDNNQPQHF. The rearrangement joins TRBV10-3 to TRBJ1-5, with TRBD1 as a possible D gene (6 bases). The CDR3 has 15 amino acids. V was pared by 0 bases and J by 3 bases, with 9 bases between. In germline, CDR1 is ENHRY, CDR2 SYGVKD.

This chain joins TRBV19 and TRBJ1-5; D is possibly TRBD1 (6 bases). The CDR3 has 15 amino acids. Germline CDR1 reads LNHDA; CDR2 reads SQIVND (reference sequence). V dropped 0 bases and J dropped 1 base, with 7 bases sitting between them. CDR3 DNA: TGTGCCAGTAGTATAGAAGGACAGAGCAATCAGCCCCAGCATTTT. Translated: CASSIEGQSNQPQHF.

The V and J genes are TRBV27 and TRBJ2-7, with 11 bases fitting TRBD1. The CDR3 loop spans 15 amino acids. Germline assignment: CDR1 MNHEY and CDR2 SMNVEV (reference sequence). V was clipped by 3 bases and J by 6 bases; unmatched bases: 7. CDR3 DNA sequence: TGTGCCAGCAGTTTCGGACAGGGGGCTTTAAGCGAGCAGTACTTC. Amino acid sequence: CASSFGQGALSEQYF.

The CDR3: CASSGDRDRGGYNYGYTF. DNA of the CDR3: TGTGCCAGCAGTGGGGACCGGGACAGGGGAGGGTATAACTATGGCTACACCTTC. The genes are TRBV6-1 and TRBJ1-2; 10 bases map to TRBD1. Germline loops: CDR1 MNHNS, CDR2 SASEGT. The junction had 12 bases not matched to a gene; V was cut back by 4 bases and J by 1 base. The CDR3 consists of 18 residues.

The rearrangement joins TRBV10-1 to TRBJ2-1; the D call may be TRBD1 or TRBD2 (6 bases each). Germline CDR1 WNHNN, CDR2 SYGVQD (reference sequence). The CDR3 loop spans 15 amino acids. The ends were cut back, 3 bases at V and 9 bases at J, with 18 bases in the middle. The DNA for the CDR3 is TGCGCCAGCAGTGACCACAAACTACAGGGAGGTGAGCAGTTCTTC. Its protein is CASSDHKLQGGEQFF.

CDR3 in amino acids: CASKADYSYNSPLHF. CDR3 nucleotide sequence: TGTGCCAGCAAGGCAGACTACTCCTATAATTCACCCCTCCACTTT. The rearrangement uses TRBV2 and TRBJ1-6; D not certain. This CDR3 comprises 15 residues. The germline V gene encodes CDR1 SNHLY and CDR2 FYNNEI. Trimming took 7 bases from V and 0 from J, leaving 10 bases between them.

The gene calls are TRBV29-1 and TRBJ2-7, with no clear D. The germline CDR1 and CDR2 sequences are SQVTM and ANQGSEA. The CDR3 consists of 11 residues. Trimming removed 2 bases from V and 9 bases from J, with 11 bases in between. CDR3 nucleotide sequence: TGCAGCGTTGAAATCGGTGAAGGGCAGTACTTC. Protein: CSVEIGEGQYF.

This chain uses TRBV9 with TRBJ2-1; 10 bases are a match to TRBD2. The germline V gene encodes CDR1 SGDLS and CDR2 YYNGEE. This CDR3 region has 15 residues. The V gene end was trimmed by 0 bases and the J gene end by 7 bases; junction bases not matched to a gene: 4. CDR3 in amino acids: CASSVDSSGGNEQFF. The CDR3 DNA reads as TGTGCCAGCAGCGTAGACAGTAGCGGGGGGAATGAGCAGTTCTTC.

The chain recombines TRBV6-5 with TRBJ1-2; D gene uncertain. The CDR3 is made up of 13 amino acids. Trimming removed 5 bases at V and 7 bases at J, with 14 bases between. CDR1 and CDR2 from the germline V gene are MNHEY and SVGAGI. In DNA form, the CDR3 reads TGTGCCAGCAGTGAAGCGACTTTGGGTGGCTACACCTTC. Protein: CASSEATLGGYTF.

This chain uses TRBV6-5 with TRBJ2-3; 12 nucleotides line up with TRBD2. Germline CDR1 and CDR2: MNHEY and SVGAGI. CDR3 length equals 15 residues. The ends lost 7 bases at V and 1 base at J; junction bases unmatched: 3. The CDR3 DNA follows: TGTGCCAGCACCAGACTAGCGGGGGGCACAGATACGCAGTATTTT. It is translated as CASTRLAGGTDTQYF.

The rearrangement joins TRBV5-1 to TRBJ1-3, with D unresolved. Germline V lookup: CDR1 SGHRS, CDR2 YFSETQ. V lost 6 bases and J 0 bases, leaving 7 bases between the germline ends. The CDR3 extends over 13 amino acids. CDR3 DNA: TGCGCCAGCAAGGCGGACTCTGGAAACACCATATATTTT. The encoded protein is CASKADSGNTIYF.